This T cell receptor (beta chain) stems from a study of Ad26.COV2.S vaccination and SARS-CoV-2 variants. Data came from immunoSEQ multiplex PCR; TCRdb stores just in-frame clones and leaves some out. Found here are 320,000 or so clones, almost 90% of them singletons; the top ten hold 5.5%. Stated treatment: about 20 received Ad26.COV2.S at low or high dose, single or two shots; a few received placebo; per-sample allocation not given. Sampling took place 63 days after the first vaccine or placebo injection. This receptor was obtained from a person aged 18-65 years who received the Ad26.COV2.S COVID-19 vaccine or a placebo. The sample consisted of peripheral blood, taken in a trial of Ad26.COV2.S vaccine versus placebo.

CDR3 coding DNA: TGTGCCAGTAGTCCGGACTATTACGGGGTTCCCACAGATACGCAGTATTTT. This translates into CASSPDYYGVPTDTQYF. The chain carries TRBV19 and TRBJ2-3; a weak D match, TRBD2 (6 bases). Trimming removed 5 bases at V and 2 bases at J, with 20 bases between. The germline CDR1 and CDR2 sequences are LNHDA and SQIVND (reference sequence). This CDR3 is 17 amino acids long.